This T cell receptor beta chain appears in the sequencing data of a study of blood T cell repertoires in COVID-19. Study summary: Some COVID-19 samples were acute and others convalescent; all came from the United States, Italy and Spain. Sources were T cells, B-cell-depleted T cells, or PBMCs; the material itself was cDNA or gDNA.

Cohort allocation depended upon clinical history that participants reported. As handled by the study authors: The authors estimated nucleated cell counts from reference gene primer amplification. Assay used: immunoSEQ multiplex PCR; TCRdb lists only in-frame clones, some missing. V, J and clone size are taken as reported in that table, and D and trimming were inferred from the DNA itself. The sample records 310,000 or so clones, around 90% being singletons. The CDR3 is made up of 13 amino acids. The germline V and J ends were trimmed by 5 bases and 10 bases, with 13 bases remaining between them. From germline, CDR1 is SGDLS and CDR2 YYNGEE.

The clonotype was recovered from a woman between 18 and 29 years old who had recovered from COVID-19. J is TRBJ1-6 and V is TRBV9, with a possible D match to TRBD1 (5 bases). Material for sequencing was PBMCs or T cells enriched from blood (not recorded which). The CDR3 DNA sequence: TGTGCCAGCAGACAGTCAGGGAACTCACCCCTCCACTTT. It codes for CASRQSGNSPLHF. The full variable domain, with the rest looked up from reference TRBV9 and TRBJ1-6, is DSGVTQTPKHLITATGQRVTLRCSPRSGDLSVYWYQQSLDQGLQFLIQYYNGEERAKGNILERFSAQQFPDLHSELNLSSLELGDSALYFCASRQSGNSPLHFGNGTRLTVT.